This T cell receptor beta chain was sequenced in a study of blood T cells in healthy people across ages. With a J-beta primer mix and a sample-barcoded 5' primer, a second PCR ran about 7 to 12 cycles. Carrying 12 random nucleotides, a template-switch adaptor labeled each individual cDNA molecule. TCRdb reprocessed the 5' RACE reads via MiXCR and lists one record per CDR3 protein. The sample yields roughly 900,000 distinct CDR3 sequences, 40% to 60% seen once. Those donating, healthy Caucasian individuals from Russia, were aged roughly 6 to 90. Per sample, a minimum of 6.5 million PBMCs were isolated. Findings and limits, study-wide: A greater number of naive CD4+ cells and higher diversity distinguished long-lived donors from aged donors.

This clonotype was detected a few times. The antigen is undetermined. V lost 8 bases and J lost 2; bases outside the gene matches: 11. This CDR3 contains 16 residues. The genes are TRBV12-3 or TRBV12-4 and TRBJ2-3, with 9 bases lining up with TRBD2. The source is a man in his thirties or forties in good health. The sample was blood. The CDR3 reads CASPSPSGEPTDTQYF. CDR3 nucleotides: TGTGCCAGCCCATCCCCTAGCGGGGAGCCCACAGATACGCAGTATTTT.